This entry lists 29 T cell receptor beta chains sequenced from one sample in a study of blood T cell repertoires in COVID-19. TCRdb's table, derived via immunoSEQ multiplex PCR, lists solely in-frame clones and lacks some. Found here are some 90,000 clones, roughly 90% of them singletons; the top ten hold roughly 2.6%. The sequenced sample consisted of peripheral blood. The origin of the receptors is a man aged 50 to 59 with COVID-19, enrolled during active disease.

V is TRBV27 and J is TRBJ2-1, with D perhaps TRBD1 (5 bases). Trimming took 3 bases from V and 6 from J, leaving 9 bases between them. Germline V CDR1 and CDR2: MNHEY, SMNVEV (reference sequence). CDR3 length equals 13 residues. In nucleotides, the CDR3 is TGTGCCAGCAGTTTCAGGGTTGGCAATGAGCAGTTCTTC. It yields the protein CASSFRVGNEQFF.

This clone was seen once. V and J are TRBV15 and TRBJ1-4; a weak D match, TRBD1 (5 bases). From germline, CDR1 is LNHNV and CDR2 YYDKDF (reference sequence). There are 15 residues in the CDR3. Trimming removed 0 bases from V and 7 bases from J, with 12 bases in between. CDR3 bases: TGTGCCACCAGCAGAGATCGAGCAAGGGGTGAAAAACTGTTTTTT. It translates to CATSRDRARGEKLFF.

V usage is TRBV5-4 and J usage is TRBJ1-6; maybe TRBD1 (5 bases). Germline assignment: CDR1 SGHNT and CDR2 YYREEE (reference sequence). V lost 0 bases and J lost 7, with 11 bases in between. The CDR3 totals 15 residues. The CDR3 protein is CASSLEMGGNSPLHF. The CDR3 DNA is TGTGCCAGCAGCTTGGAGATGGGGGGGAATTCACCCCTCCACTTT.

J is TRBJ1-6 and V is TRBV7-2; TRBD1 might be the D (5 bases). Germline CDR1 is SGHTA and CDR2 is FQGNSA. This CDR3 contains 17 residues. With 1 base removed from V and 5 bases from J, the gap between germline ends came to 15 bases. CDR3 in DNA: TGTGCCAGCAGCTTAGTGGAGGGATTGGGGGATAATTCACCCCTCCACTTT. Translation gives CASSLVEGLGDNSPLHF.

This chain connects TRBV4-1 to TRBJ2-3, with TRBD2 identical over 7 bases. The CDR3 extends over 14 amino acids. V dropped 8 bases and J dropped 3; count of bases not matched to a gene: 8. Germline V lookup: CDR1 MGHRA, CDR2 YSYEKL. This CDR3 reads CASRSGVMTDTQYF. CDR3 nucleotides: TGCGCCAGCCGAAGCGGGGTAATGACAGATACGCAGTATTTT.

The chain uses TRBV5-1 and TRBJ2-5; no clear D. CDR3 length equals 13 residues. The V end lost 2 bases, the J end lost 5 bases, and 10 bases lay between the germline ends. The V gene's germline CDR1 is SGHRS and CDR2 YFSETQ. The chain's CDR3 is CASSFQDMETQYF. DNA for the CDR3: TGCGCCAGCAGCTTTCAGGATATGGAGACCCAGTACTTC.

The V call is TRBV2, the J call TRBJ2-3; D unresolved. The V and J ends lost 8 bases and 2 bases respectively, with 11 bases between them. Germline-derived CDR1 and CDR2 are SNHLY and FYNNEI. This CDR3 is 13 amino acids long. CDR3 nucleotide sequence: TGTGCCAGCCCTTTACGAGACACAGATACGCAGTATTTT. Its translation: CASPLRDTDTQYF.

The CDR3 here is CASILDRTDQPQHF. The CDR3 DNA sequence: TGTGCCAGCATCTTGGACAGAACCGATCAGCCCCAGCATTTT. J is TRBJ1-5 and V is TRBV28; D possibly corresponds to TRBD1 (6 bases). The V and J ends lost 7 bases and 5 bases respectively, with 15 bases between them. The CDR3 contains 14 residues. CDR1 is MDHEN and CDR2 is SYDVKM in the germline V gene. Filled out from reference TRBV28 and TRBJ1-5, the complete variable domain reads DVKVTQSSRYLVKRTGEKVFLECVQDMDHENMFWYRQDPGLGLRLIYFSYDVKMKEKGDIPEGYSVSREKKERFSLILESASTNQTSMYLCASILDRTDQPQHFGDGTRLSIL.

This chain links TRBV7-2 with TRBJ2-3; D perhaps matches TRBD2 (5 bases). V lost 4 bases to trimming and J lost 5 bases, with 16 bases between them. The CDR3 is 15 amino acids. Germline-derived CDR1 and CDR2 are SGHTA and FQGNSA. CDR3 sequence reads: CASSYSELRGDTQYF. The DNA of the CDR3 is TGTGCCAGCAGCTACAGTGAACTCCGGGGAGATACGCAGTATTTT. Full variable domain (outside the CDR3, taken from reference TRBV7-2 and TRBJ2-3): GAGVSQSPSNKVTEKGKDVELRCDPISGHTALYWYRQSLGQGLEFLIYFQGNSAPDKSGLPSDRFSAERTGGSVSTLTIQRTQQEDSAVYLCASSYSELRGDTQYFGPGTRLTVL.

J is TRBJ2-7 and V is TRBV7-2, with D possibly matching TRBD1 (5 bases). Trimming took 5 bases from V and 2 from J, leaving 13 bases between them. Germline V CDR1 and CDR2: SGHTA, FQGNSA. The length of the CDR3 is 14 residues. The CDR3 coding sequence is TGTGCCAGCAGCGCCAACAGGATTACCTACGAGCAGTACTTC. It encodes CASSANRITYEQYF.

The gene calls are TRBV6-5 and TRBJ1-2; 7 nucleotides line up with TRBD1. Trimming removed 6 bases from V and 8 bases from J; junction bases left unmatched: 9. This CDR3 comprises 13 residues. Germline-derived CDR1 and CDR2 are MNHEY and SVGAGI. The CDR3 sequence is CASRLDRVRGYTF. The CDR3, as DNA: TGTGCCAGCAGACTTGACAGGGTGCGCGGCTACACCTTC.

This clone was found once. The rearrangement links TRBV14 to TRBJ1-1; no clear D gene. Germline V gives CDR1 SGHDN, CDR2 FVKESK. Trimming took off 2 bases at V and 2 bases at J, with 6 bases between the two ends. CDR3 length: 13 amino acids. The CDR3 DNA sequence: TGTGCCAGCAGCCAACAGATAAACACTGAAGCTTTCTTT. It specifies CASSQQINTEAFF.

In this sample, this clone turned up once. The genes are TRBV5-6 and TRBJ2-3; TRBD2 might be the D (6 bases). Trimming cost V 2 bases and J 1 base, with 8 bases left between them. Germline CDR1 and CDR2: SGHDT and YYEEEE. This CDR3 contains 14 residues. The CDR3: CASSFLAGTDTQYF. The CDR3 nucleotides read TGTGCCAGCAGCTTCTTAGCGGGCACAGATACGCAGTATTTT. Looking up the rest from reference TRBV5-6 and TRBJ2-3 gives the full variable domain: DAGVTQSPTHLIKTRGQQVTLRCSPKSGHDTVSWYQQALGQGPQFIFQYYEEEERQRGNFPDRFSGHQFPNYSSELNVNALLLGDSALYLCASSFLAGTDTQYFGPGTRLTVL.

The chain has TRBV2 and TRBJ2-7; D is ambiguous. The germline CDR1 and CDR2 sequences are SNHLY and FYNNEI. V lost 4 bases and J 2 bases, leaving 9 bases between the germline ends. The CDR3 runs 13 residues. This CDR3 reads CASSVGSTYEQYF. CDR3 bases: TGTGCCAGCAGTGTGGGCAGTACCTACGAGCAGTACTTC.

The CDR3 sequence is CASSPLLNSYEQYF. CDR3 in DNA: TGTGCCAGCTCACCTTTACTCAACTCCTACGAGCAGTACTTC. The chain joins TRBV18 to TRBJ2-7; the D is unclear. The CDR3 totals 14 residues. Germline CDR1 is KGHSH and CDR2 is LQKENI. V lost 3 bases and J 0 bases, leaving 9 bases between the germline ends.

The chain recombines TRBV6-5 with TRBJ1-5, with TRBD1 identical over 9 bases. The V segment lost 6 bases and the J segment 6 bases; nucleotides outside the gene matches: 9. CDR3 length: 15 amino acids. From germline, CDR1 is MNHEY and CDR2 SVGAGI. CDR3 residues: CASSLGQGLFQPQHF. The CDR3, as DNA: TGTGCCAGCAGCCTGGGACAGGGTTTGTTTCAGCCCCAGCATTTT.

V gene TRBV27 combines with J gene TRBJ1-1; possible D gene TRBD1, 6 bases. Trimming cost V 0 bases and J 4 bases, with 9 bases left between them. The length of the CDR3 is 14 residues. Germline CDR1 and CDR2: MNHEY and SMNVEV (reference sequence). The CDR3 here is CASSLSFRGTEAFF. In DNA, the CDR3 is TGTGCCAGCAGTTTATCGTTCAGGGGCACTGAAGCTTTCTTT.

The chain joins TRBV10-2 to TRBJ1-6; TRBD1 is a possible D gene (6 bases). The CDR3 has 13 amino acids. Trimming left V 5 bases short and J 10 bases short, with 12 bases between. Germline values: CDR1 WSHSY, CDR2 SAAADI. The CDR3 sequence: CASSSGVGSPLHF. The CDR3 DNA follows: TGCGCCAGCAGTTCAGGGGTTGGGTCACCCCTCCACTTT.

The chain has TRBV9 and TRBJ1-6, with D possibly TRBD1 on 6 matching bases. The germline gives CDR1 SGDLS, CDR2 YYNGEE. Trimming removed 0 bases at V and 7 bases at J, with 11 bases between. This CDR3 has 15 residues. CDR3 in DNA: TGTGCCAGCAGCGTAGAATCCAGGGGAAATTCACCCCTCCACTTT. Residues: CASSVESRGNSPLHF.

The chain is built from TRBV30 and TRBJ1-1, with D possibly matching TRBD1 (6 bases). Germline V gives CDR1 GTSNPN, CDR2 SVGIG (reference sequence). Trimming took 1 base from V and 7 from J, leaving 10 bases between them. This CDR3 is 12 amino acids long. The CDR3 protein is CAWSAGASEAFF. CDR3 sequence (DNA): TGTGCCTGGAGTGCAGGGGCCAGTGAAGCTTTCTTT. The full variable domain, with the rest looked up from reference TRBV30 and TRBJ1-1, is SQTIHQWPATLVQPVGSPLSLECTVEGTSNPNLYWYRQAAGRGLQLLFYSVGIGQISSEVPQNLSASRPQDRQFILSSKKLLLSDSGFYLCAWSAGASEAFFGQGTRLTVV.

This clone appeared once. The chain uses TRBV7-2 and TRBJ2-3; tentatively, D is TRBD1 (5 bases). The CDR3 is made up of 14 amino acids. The V gene's germline CDR1 is SGHTA and CDR2 FQGNSA. With 2 bases removed from V and 6 bases from J, the gap between germline ends came to 12 bases. The chain's CDR3 is CASSLRGLTDTQYF. Written as DNA, the CDR3 is TGTGCCAGCAGCTTAAGGGGCCTCACTGATACGCAGTATTTT.

The chain combines TRBV7-9 with TRBJ1-1; no definite D call. Trimming pared 4 bases from V and 4 bases from J, leaving 13 bases between. CDR1 and CDR2 (germline): SEHNR, FQNEAQ (reference sequence). The CDR3 has 14 residues. The CDR3 nucleotides read TGTGCCAGCAGCTCCCGCACCGGTAGCACTGAAGCTTTCTTT. It encodes CASSSRTGSTEAFF.

CDR3 protein: CAWTQGAKNGYTF. The CDR3 DNA follows: TGTGCCTGGACCCAGGGGGCGAAGAATGGCTACACCTTC. The chain uses TRBV30 and TRBJ1-2; 8 bases match TRBD1. Trimming took 4 bases from V and 6 from J; bases not matched to a gene: 7. CDR3 length: 13 residues. Looked up from germline, CDR1 is GTSNPN and CDR2 is SVGIG (reference sequence).

The chain carries TRBV5-4 and TRBJ1-4; possibly TRBD1 for D (6 bases). CDR1 is SGHNT and CDR2 is YYREEE in the germline V gene (reference sequence). The length of the CDR3 is 13 residues. Trimming pared 4 bases from V and 11 bases from J, leaving 15 bases between. The CDR3 here is CASSPGGGGKLFF. DNA for the CDR3: TGTGCCAGCAGCCCGGGAGGGGGTGGTAAACTGTTTTTT.

In DNA, the CDR3 is TGTGCCAGCAGCCTCGGTGATAACTTAAGCACAGATACGCAGTATTTT. Its translation is CASSLGDNLSTDTQYF. The V gene is TRBV7-8, the J gene TRBJ2-3; D uncertain. V lost 5 bases, J lost 0 bases, and 15 bases lay in between. The CDR3 sequence is 16 residues long. Germline CDR1 is SGHVS and CDR2 is FQNEAQ.

This chain uses TRBV24-1 with TRBJ1-5; 9 nucleotides agree with TRBD1. Germline V gene lookup returns CDR1 KGHDR and CDR2 SFDVKD. The CDR3 has 16 residues. Losses at the gene ends were 3 bases for V and 3 bases for J; bases not matched to a gene: 5. The CDR3 is CATSDHRTGDNQPQHF. CDR3 bases: TGTGCCACCAGTGATCACAGGACAGGGGACAATCAGCCCCAGCATTTT.

The chain employs TRBV19 and TRBJ1-5, with D perhaps TRBD1 (5 bases). Germline V gives CDR1 LNHDA, CDR2 SQIVND (reference sequence). The germline V and J ends were trimmed by 5 bases and 6 bases, with 17 bases remaining between them. This CDR3 spans 15 amino acids. CDR3 nucleotide sequence: TGTGCCAGTAGTCCTGGGGCGCGTAGGATTCAGCCCCAGCATTTT. Translation gives CASSPGARRIQPQHF.

The rearrangement links TRBV2 to TRBJ2-4, with D maybe TRBD2 (6 bases). The CDR3 spans 14 residues. CDR1 SNHLY and CDR2 FYNNEI come from the germline V gene. The V gene lost 4 bases and the J gene lost 5 bases, with 12 bases spanning the gap. The CDR3 DNA sequence: TGTGCCAGCAGTGTCGGGGGAACCCAAAACATTCAGTACTTC. It codes for CASSVGGTQNIQYF.

This sequence joins TRBV9 and TRBJ2-2; TRBD2 is a possible D gene (7 bases). CDR3 length equals 17 residues. The ends were cut back, 4 bases at V and 2 bases at J, with 18 bases in the middle. Per germline, CDR1 SGDLS and CDR2 YYNGEE. Here the CDR3 DNA reads TGTGCCAGCAGCAAGGGGGGAGGGAACGTTAACACCGGGGAGCTGTTTTTT. Its protein product is CASSKGGGNVNTGELFF. The full variable domain, rest sourced from reference TRBV9 and TRBJ2-2, is DSGVTQTPKHLITATGQRVTLRCSPRSGDLSVYWYQQSLDQGLQFLIQYYNGEERAKGNILERFSAQQFPDLHSELNLSSLELGDSALYFCASSKGGGNVNTGELFFGEGSRLTVL.